This T cell receptor (beta chain) was captured by sequencing in a study of PD-1 blockade in classical Hodgkin lymphoma. Study at large: Nivolumab 3 mg/kg was given intravenously every 2 weeks. The study's findings and limits: Why repertoires differed is undefined; disease activity or prior therapy possibly contributed. Compared with healthy donors, newly diagnosed patients reportedly showed lower baseline TCR diversity.

Remarks on this clone: Antigen specificity is unknown.

Data came from immunoSEQ multiplex PCR; TCRdb stores just in-frame clones and leaves some out. This sample yields some 65,000 clones, of which about 64% are seen a single time; 9% to 10% belongs to the top ten. The germline V gene has CDR1 SGHRS and CDR2 YFSETQ. The CDR3 sequence is 15 residues long. V was pared by 2 bases and J by 5 bases, with 16 bases between. Each patient relapsed following autologous stem cell transplantation, and prior brentuximab vedotin exposure differed. The clonotype originates from a human donor with classical Hodgkin lymphoma. The sample here was peripheral blood mononuclear cells (PBMCs), taken before the second cycle of nivolumab. The V and J genes are TRBV5-1 and TRBJ1-1; D perhaps matches TRBD1 (6 bases). CDR3: CASSLGGRAQTEAFF. The CDR3 region has the DNA TGCGCCAGCAGCTTAGGGGGGCGCGCCCAAACTGAAGCTTTCTTT.